This T cell receptor (beta chain) is drawn from a study of patients and donors after allogeneic stem cell transplantation. Looked up from germline, CDR1 is KGHDR and CDR2 is SFDVKD. The CDR3 totals 17 residues. V was pared by 4 bases and J by 3 bases, with 10 bases of the junction left unmatched. TCRdb ran MiXCR on the RT-PCR reads and lists one entry per CDR3 protein. Of 900,000 to 1,000,000 distinct CDR3 sequences listed, more than 15% were seen once; the top ten hold roughly 6%. The chain combines TRBV24-1 with TRBJ2-2; 7 nucleotides line up with TRBD1. The source material was blood, either unsorted or a sorted T cell fraction (not recorded which). This receptor was obtained from a human donor who was either an allogeneic HSCT recipient or a stem cell or donor lymphocyte infusion donor (not recorded which). It is not recorded whose cells these are; they may come from a transplant donor. CDR3 residues: CATSDQHRGMDTGELFF. For the CDR3, the DNA is TGTGCCACCAGTGACCAGCACAGGGGAATGGACACCGGGGAGCTGTTTTTT.